This T cell receptor (beta chain) stems from a study of shared clonotypes between healthy human individuals. Study-wide points: A reduction in generation probabilities was seen for non-shared clonotypes relative to those shared by all four donors.

As concerns this clone: What it binds is unknown.

TCRdb keeps only in-frame clones here, not all; method: immunoSEQ multiplex PCR. The table records some 650,000 clones, more than 95% of them present only once. Trimming shortened V by 1 base and J by 3 bases, and 18 bases separated the two germline ends. Germline CDR1 and CDR2: MGHRA and YSYEKL. The CDR3 has 17 amino acids. This receptor was obtained from a young woman in good health. This sequence joins TRBV4-1 and TRBJ1-1; D remains ambiguous. Sequencing was done on a sample of naive CD4+ T cells sorted from blood. Documented subset: CD45RA+ positively selected. CDR3 sequence: CASSQVTPLGSYTEAFF. The CDR3 nucleotides read TGCGCCAGCAGCCAAGTAACGCCGTTGGGGAGTTACACTGAAGCTTTCTTT.